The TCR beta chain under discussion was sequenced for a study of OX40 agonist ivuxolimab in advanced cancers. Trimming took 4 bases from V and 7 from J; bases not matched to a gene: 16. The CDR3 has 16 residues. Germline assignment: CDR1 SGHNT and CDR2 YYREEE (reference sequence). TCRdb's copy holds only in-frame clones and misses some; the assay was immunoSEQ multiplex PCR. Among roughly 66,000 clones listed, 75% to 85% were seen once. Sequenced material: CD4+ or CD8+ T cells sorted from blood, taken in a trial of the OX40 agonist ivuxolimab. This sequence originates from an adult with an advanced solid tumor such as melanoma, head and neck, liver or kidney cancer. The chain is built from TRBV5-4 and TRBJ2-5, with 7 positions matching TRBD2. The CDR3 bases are TGTGCCAGCAGCCGGAGGAGCGGGGACCGCTGGGGGACCCAGTACTTC. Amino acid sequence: CASSRRSGDRWGTQYF.